A selection of T cell receptor beta chains follows, all from one sample in a study of cytomegalovirus exposure and HLA in healthy donors. The data were produced by immunoSEQ multiplex PCR, yet TCRdb's version contains in-frame clones alone and is incomplete. The profile shows 99,000 or so clones, about 79% of them singletons. The sequenced material came from PBMCs. These receptors came from a man in his 60s in good health and CMV-seropositive. CDR3s include the opening cysteine and the closing phenylalanine or tryptophan. D genes are given only for firm matches. Where a row states a size, it is once, few, many or the class of an expanded clone; other rows omit it.

CDR3,DNA,D,V,J,size
CANHAHTRGNIQYF,TGCGCCAACCACGCCCATACAAGGGGAAACATTCAGTACTTC,.,TRBV10-1,TRBJ2-4,.
CASSERGGSYNEQFF,TGTGCCAGCAGTGAGCGGGGGGGCTCCTACAATGAGCAGTTCTTC,TRBD2,TRBV6-4,TRBJ2-1,many
CASSERDSYEQYF,TGTGCCAGCAGTGAACGGGACAGCTACGAGCAGTACTTC,TRBD1,TRBV6-1,TRBJ2-7,once
CATSGGADTQYF,TGTGCCACAAGCGGGGGGGCAGATACGCAGTATTTT,TRBD2,TRBV30,TRBJ2-3,.
CAGSLGQGAGANVLTF,TGTGCCGGCAGCTTAGGTCAGGGGGCTGGGGCCAACGTCCTGACTTTC,TRBD1,TRBV7-2,TRBJ2-6,.
CASLKAGDPGELFF,TGCGCCAGCTTGAAGGCAGGGGATCCCGGGGAGCTGTTTTTT,.,TRBV5-1,TRBJ2-2,few
CARGTGTTEAFF,TGTGCCAGGGGGACAGGGACAACTGAAGCTTTCTTT,TRBD1,TRBV2,TRBJ1-1,.
CASSSFYLTRAANTEAFF,TGTGCCAGCAGCTCCTTCTATCTCACCAGGGCGGCGAACACTGAAGCTTTCTTT,.,TRBV5-4,TRBJ1-1,few
CAWRGTGTGGVGTF,TGTGCCTGGAGGGGTACCGGGACAGGGGGGGTCGGAACCTTC,TRBD1,TRBV30,TRBJ1-2,.
CASSITRDRRDEQFF,TGTGCCAGCAGCATAACCCGGGACAGGCGTGATGAGCAGTTCTTC,TRBD1,TRBV11-2,TRBJ2-1,.
CASSLLGQGGNTIYF,TGCGCCAGCAGCTTGCTGGGACAGGGAGGGAACACCATATATTTT,TRBD1,TRBV5-1,TRBJ1-3,few
CASSYTSGLYTGELFF,TGTGCCAGCAGTTACACTAGCGGCTTATACACCGGGGAGCTGTTTTTT,TRBD2,TRBV6-5,TRBJ2-2,.
CASSERSSGNTIYF,TGTGCCAGCAGTGAAAGGAGCTCTGGAAACACCATATATTTT,.,TRBV2,TRBJ1-3,.
CASSPRRGDEQFF,TGTGCCAGCAGCCCCCGGCGGGGAGATGAGCAGTTCTTC,.,TRBV5-4,TRBJ2-1,.
CASSQRAGVSYEQYF,TGTGCCAGCAGCCAACGTGCAGGCGTCTCCTACGAGCAGTACTTC,.,TRBV14,TRBJ2-7,.
CASRGVYRGSYEQYF,TGTGCCAGCAGAGGGGTTTACAGGGGCTCCTACGAGCAGTACTTC,TRBD1,TRBV28,TRBJ2-7,.
CASSLAQDQPQHF,TGCGCCAGCAGCTTGGCTCAGGATCAGCCCCAGCATTTT,.,TRBV5-1,TRBJ1-5,.
CASSLGHEQYF,TGCGCCAGCAGCTTGGGGCACGAGCAGTACTTC,.,TRBV5-1,TRBJ2-7,few
CASSYSFQGGYEQYF,TGTGCCAGCAGTTACTCTTTCCAGGGGGGCTACGAGCAGTACTTC,.,TRBV6-5,TRBJ2-7,many
CASSEAQGATDTQYF,TGTGCCAGCAGTGAAGCTCAGGGGGCGACAGATACGCAGTATTTT,TRBD1,TRBV6-1,TRBJ2-3,.
CASQGEMDRVRQPQHF,TGTGCCTCCCAGGGGGAGATGGACAGGGTTCGTCAGCCCCAGCATTTT,TRBD1,TRBV19,TRBJ1-5,.
CASKQGRGNTEAFF,TGTGCCAGCAAACAGGGGCGGGGAAACACTGAAGCTTTCTTT,TRBD1,TRBV27,TRBJ1-1,.
CASSLASSGGYNEQFF,TGTGCCAGCAGCTTAGCGTCCAGCGGGGGGTACAATGAGCAGTTCTTC,TRBD2,TRBV11-2,TRBJ2-1,.
CASSVGQGSQPQHF,TGTGCCAGCAGTGTCGGGCAGGGGAGTCAGCCCCAGCATTTT,.,TRBV2,TRBJ1-5,once
CASSTSSQRETQYF,TGTGCCAGCAGCACCTCTAGCCAACGGGAGACCCAGTACTTC,.,TRBV5-4,TRBJ2-5,.
CASSSGTSGLDTQYF,TGTGCCAGCAGTTCCGGGACTAGCGGTCTGGATACGCAGTATTTT,TRBD2,TRBV27,TRBJ2-3,.
CASSSLPNTIYF,TGTGCCAGCAGCTCCCTCCCCAACACCATATATTTT,.,TRBV7-8,TRBJ1-3,.
CASSMGQGLSNQPQHF,TGCGCCAGCAGTATGGGACAGGGGCTTAGCAATCAGCCCCAGCATTTT,TRBD1,TRBV23-1,TRBJ1-5,.
CASSIVGGEGYGYTF,TGTGCCAGTAGTATAGTCGGAGGGGAGGGCTATGGCTACACCTTC,.,TRBV19,TRBJ1-2,once
CASSYTGTGLVNEQFF,TGCGCCAGCAGCTACACCGGGACAGGGCTGGTCAATGAGCAGTTCTTC,TRBD1,TRBV5-1,TRBJ2-1,.
CASSQVSLGDTEAFF,TGTGCCAGCAGCCAAGTTAGCCTCGGGGACACTGAAGCTTTCTTT,.,TRBV4-2,TRBJ1-1,few
CASSLSGWNSPLHF,TGTGCCAGCAGCTTAAGCGGATGGAATTCACCCCTCCACTTT,.,TRBV7-2,TRBJ1-6,.
CASTGLAGGTGELFF,TGTGCCAGCACCGGACTAGCGGGGGGGACCGGGGAGCTGTTTTTT,TRBD2,TRBV6-6,TRBJ2-2,.
CASSEALASDTQYF,TGTGCCAGCAGTGAAGCGTTAGCGTCAGATACGCAGTATTTT,.,TRBV2,TRBJ2-3,.
CASSYLTHTDTQYF,TGCGCCAGCAGCTACCTTACACACACAGATACGCAGTATTTT,.,TRBV4-1,TRBJ2-3,.
CASRRQFANYGYTF,TGTGCCAGCAGGCGACAGTTTGCTAACTATGGCTACACCTTC,.,TRBV2,TRBJ1-2,.
CASSLRDTTGETQYF,TGCGCCAGCAGCTTAAGGGACACAACCGGAGAGACCCAGTACTTC,.,TRBV5-1,TRBJ2-5,.
CASSQTDRANTGELFF,TGTGCCAGCTCACAAACGGACAGGGCGAACACCGGGGAGCTGTTTTTT,TRBD1,TRBV5-6,TRBJ2-2,.
CASSRRDRGSGDTQYF,TGCGCCAGCAGCAGAAGGGACAGGGGAAGCGGAGATACGCAGTATTTT,TRBD1,TRBV5-1,TRBJ2-3,.
CASSLGSGSTGELFF,TGCGCCAGCAGCTTGGGGTCAGGGTCCACCGGGGAGCTGTTTTTT,.,TRBV5-1,TRBJ2-2,.
CASSLGGANTGELFF,TGTGCCAGCAGCTTAGGGGGCGCGAACACCGGGGAGCTGTTTTTT,.,TRBV7-7,TRBJ2-2,once
CAISNDRANYGYTF,TGTGCCATCAGCAACGACAGGGCCAACTATGGCTACACCTTC,TRBD1,TRBV10-3,TRBJ1-2,.
CASSTGQGSNQPQHF,TGTGCCAGTAGTACCGGACAGGGGAGCAATCAGCCCCAGCATTTT,TRBD1,TRBV19,TRBJ1-5,once
CASSDLQVIEAQYF,TGTGCCAGCAGTGATTTACAGGTCATCGAGGCCCAGTACTTC,.,TRBV6-1,TRBJ2-5,.
CASSPQAGETQYF,TGTGCCAGCAGCCCCCAGGCAGGGGAGACCCAGTACTTC,.,TRBV4-2,TRBJ2-5,.
CASSLEQGGAGNTIYF,TGTGCCAGCAGCTTAGAACAGGGTGGAGCTGGAAACACCATATATTTT,.,TRBV11-2,TRBJ1-3,.
CASSSEGTGELFF,TGCGCCAGCAGCTCCGAGGGCACCGGGGAGCTGTTTTTT,.,TRBV5-1,TRBJ2-2,.
CASSLDQRIQYF,TGTGCCAGCAGCTTAGACCAGCGCATTCAGTACTTC,.,TRBV11-2,TRBJ2-4,.
CASSPPRAYGYTF,TGTGCCAGCAGCCCACCCAGGGCCTATGGCTACACCTTC,.,TRBV7-2,TRBJ1-2,.
CASSLAGRGYGYTF,TGTGCCAGCAGCTTAGCGGGGCGTGGTTATGGCTACACCTTC,.,TRBV7-9,TRBJ1-2,.
CASSFGQTYEQYF,TGCGCCAGCAGCTTCGGACAGACGTACGAGCAGTACTTC,.,TRBV5-1,TRBJ2-7,.
CASSLGVWQAPYNEQFF,TGTGCCAGCAGTTTGGGGGTGTGGCAGGCCCCCTACAATGAGCAGTTCTTC,.,TRBV5-6,TRBJ2-1,.
CASSLKGEEGTQYF,TGCGCCAGCAGCTTAAAGGGGGAAGAAGGTACGCAGTATTTT,.,TRBV5-1,TRBJ2-3,.